This T cell receptor beta chain was captured by sequencing in a study of T cells in Graves' hyperthyroidism and ophthalmopathy. Study conclusions and caveats: Model output signaled ophthalmopathy a median roughly six months ahead of onset. The blood repertoire included most of the expanded thyroid clonotypes above 0.001.

Using RNA transcripts as the source, TCR beta CDR3 regions were amplified. A set of HTBI primers served as the primers for a first-round RT-PCR of the TCR CDR3. TCRdb analysed the multiplex PCR reads with MiXCR anew, one entry per CDR3 protein. This sample has about 500,000 distinct CDR3 sequences, with 40% to 50% found just once. This clonotype was seen ten or more times. Its specificity is not known. Sequences were obtained from peripheral blood or thyroid tissue (not recorded which). The TCR was taken from an adult woman with Graves' disease, either hyperthyroidism or ophthalmopathy (not recorded which).

The CDR3 DNA reads TGTGCCAGCAGTCCCGGACCTGGCCATCAGCCCCAGCATTTT. Translating gives CASSPGPGHQPQHF. The J gene is TRBJ1-5, the V gene TRBV6-2 or TRBV6-3; D unresolved. Between the trimmed V and J ends, which lost 5 bases and 5 bases, there was a span of 13 bases. Germline CDR1 reads MNHEY; CDR2 reads SVGEGT. The CDR3 totals 14 residues.